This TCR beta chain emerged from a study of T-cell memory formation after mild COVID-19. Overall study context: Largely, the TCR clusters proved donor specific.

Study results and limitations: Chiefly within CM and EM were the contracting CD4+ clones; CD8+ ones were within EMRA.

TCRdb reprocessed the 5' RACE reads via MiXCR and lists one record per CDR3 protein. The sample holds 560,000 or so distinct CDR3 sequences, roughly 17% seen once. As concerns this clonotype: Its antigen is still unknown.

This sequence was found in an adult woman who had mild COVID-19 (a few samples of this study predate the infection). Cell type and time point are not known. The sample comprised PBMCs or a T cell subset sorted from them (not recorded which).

The CDR3 sequence is CATSDGGATGELFF. The CDR3 nucleotides read TGTGCCACCAGTGATGGGGGGGCAACCGGGGAGCTGTTTTTT. The chain links TRBV24-1 to TRBJ2-2; D is perhaps TRBD2 (7 bases). The CDR3 sequence is 14 residues long. Trimming took off 3 bases at V and 5 bases at J, with 9 bases between the two ends. From germline, CDR1 is KGHDR and CDR2 SFDVKD.